The next 12 T cell receptor beta chains were all read from a single sample in a study of T cells in Graves' hyperthyroidism and ophthalmopathy. Amplified regions were TCR beta CDR3 sequences from RNA transcripts. The study used the HTBI primer set for a first-round RT-PCR of the TCR CDR3. One entry per CDR3 protein results from TCRdb running MiXCR on the multiplex PCR reads. The table shows 300,000 to 450,000 distinct CDR3 sequences, with more than 12% occurring only once. The specimen sequenced was blood. The receptors were gathered from a woman younger than 45 with Graves' hyperthyroidism.

In its sample, this clonotype was seen many times. The chain joins TRBV20-1 to TRBJ2-5; tentatively, D is TRBD2 (6 bases). CDR3 size: 15 residues. V was shortened by 5 bases and J by 2 bases, with 18 bases between the two germline ends. Germline V gives CDR1 DFQATT, CDR2 SNEGSKA (reference sequence). The CDR3: CSARRGGAVQETQYF. The DNA of the CDR3 is TGCAGTGCTCGAAGGGGCGGGGCTGTTCAAGAGACCCAGTACTTC.

With regard to this clonotype: One junction end does not reproduce the germline sequence, and a read error may be involved. The rearrangement links TRBV7-8 to TRBJ2-5; TRBD2 might be the D (6 bases). This CDR3 has 16 amino acids. The V gene's germline CDR1 is SGHVS and CDR2 FQNEAQ. The CDR3 reads CASRLGGGPRHETQYF. CDR3 DNA: TGTGCCAGCAGATTAGGTGGAGGGCCGCGGCATGAGACCCAGTACTTC.

This clonotype occurred many times. The CDR3 bases are TGTGCCACCAGCGTCCTACCGGGACTAGCAGGGTACGAGCAGTACTTC. It yields the protein CATSVLPGLAGYEQYF. The chain combines TRBV24-1 with TRBJ2-7, with 9 bases matching TRBD2. This CDR3 has 16 residues. Germline values: CDR1 KGHDR, CDR2 SFDVKD. Losses at the gene ends were 7 bases for V and 4 bases for J; bases not matched to a gene: 13.

This clonotype was found a few times. In DNA, the CDR3 is TGTGCCAGCAGCTTAGCGGGGACTAGCGGGAGTATAGATACGCAGTATTTT. Its protein product is CASSLAGTSGSIDTQYF. V gene TRBV7-9 combines with J gene TRBJ2-3; 14 bases line up with TRBD2. CDR3 length equals 17 residues. Germline loops: CDR1 SEHNR, CDR2 FQNEAQ (reference sequence). V gave up 0 bases and J gave up 5 bases; unmatched junction bases: 4.

This clonotype has a handful of counts. V is TRBV7-8 and J is TRBJ2-5; 8 positions agree with TRBD1. J lost 4 bases, V lost 6 bases, and 7 bases had no gene match. The germline gives CDR1 SGHVS, CDR2 FQNEAQ. This CDR3 has 14 residues. CDR3 DNA sequence: TGTGCCAGCAGGACAGACAGGGGCCCAGAGACCCAGTACTTC. Translated, it gives CASRTDRGPETQYF.

This clonotype was detected ten times or more. The gene calls are TRBV3-1 and TRBJ2-7; TRBD2 matches at 14 bases. The CDR3 spans 16 residues. The germline V gene has CDR1 LGHDT and CDR2 YNNKEL (reference sequence). V lost 4 bases to trimming and J lost 1 base; unmatched junction nucleotides: 3. CDR3 in DNA: TGTGCCAGCAGCCTCCGGACTAGCGGGAGGTCCTACGAGCAGTACTTC. It encodes CASSLRTSGRSYEQYF.

The rearrangement links TRBV30 to TRBJ1-5; D gene uncertain. The V end was cut by 0 bases, the J end by 1 base, with 10 bases between. The CDR3 contains 15 residues. CDR1 is GTSNPN and CDR2 is SVGIG in the germline V gene (reference sequence). The CDR3 DNA is TGTGCCTGGAGTGTGGGTGAAATAAGCAATCAGCCCCAGCATTTT. It specifies CAWSVGEISNQPQHF.

With regard to this clonotype: A read error may account for a junction end that differs from germline. The rearrangement links TRBV28 to TRBJ2-1; D call uncertain. The CDR3 extends over 11 amino acids. Germline V gene lookup returns CDR1 MDHEN and CDR2 SYDVKM. The CDR3: CASRFPAEQFF. The CDR3 DNA is TGTGCCAGCCGTTTCCCGGCCGAGCAGTTCTTC.

This clonotype was seen ten or more times. The gene calls are TRBV28 and TRBJ1-1; D unresolved. The ends were cut back, 2 bases at V and 4 bases at J, with 14 bases in the middle. The CDR3 runs 15 residues. Germline V CDR1 and CDR2: MDHEN, SYDVKM. CDR3 region: CASSLVRAGGTEAFF. The DNA for the CDR3 is TGTGCCAGCAGTTTAGTTAGGGCCGGCGGCACTGAAGCTTTCTTT.

J is TRBJ1-1 and V is TRBV11-3; no reliable D call. Germline V CDR1 and CDR2: SGHNT, YENEEA. The ends were cut back, 1 base at V and 0 bases at J, with 12 bases in the middle. The CDR3 runs 16 residues. This chain's CDR3 is CASSLGLGQLNTEAFF. The CDR3 DNA reads TGTGCCAGCAGCTTAGGTTTAGGTCAGCTGAACACTGAAGCTTTCTTT.

The V and J genes are TRBV7-3 and TRBJ2-5; D ambiguous. V shed 1 base and J shed 4 bases, with 7 bases lying between them. CDR3 length: 13 amino acids. CDR1 and CDR2 (germline): SGHTA, FQGTGA. DNA for the CDR3: TGTGCCAGCAGCTTAAGTTGGAGAGAGACCCAGTACTTC. This codes for CASSLSWRETQYF. Variable domain in full (rest from reference TRBV7-3 and TRBJ2-5): GAGVSQTPSNKVTEKGKYVELRCDPISGHTALYWYRQSLGQGPEFLIYFQGTGAADDSGLPNDRFFAVRPEGSVSTLKIQRTERGDSAVYLCASSLSWRETQYFGPGTRLLVL.

Details on this clonotype: Since a much larger clone is just one base distant, this may be a read error. The V and J genes are TRBV2 and TRBJ2-7; possible D gene TRBD1, 5 bases. Germline assignment: CDR1 SNHLY and CDR2 FYNNEI. The CDR3 runs to 14 residues. The CDR3 DNA reads TGTGCCAGCAGTTCTCAGGGTAGCTCCTACGGGCAGTACTTC. It is translated as CASSSQGSSYGQYF.